The 8 T cell receptor beta chains presented below share a single source sample, sequenced in a study of shared clonotypes between healthy human individuals (dated by TCRdb to 2020 to 2021). Receptor amplification or capture employed the immunoSEQ multiplex PCR assay. The table was pulled from immuneACCESS by TCRdb, which kept in-frame rearrangements only. Such tables lose some clones; where checked, under half of the loss comes from unresolved V genes, and the rest has no known cause. The sample yields just over 2,000,000 clones; less than 95% were counted once. Clones ranked in the top ten supply 0.9% to 1.4% of the sample. CD8 naive samples consisted of CD45RO-negative cells that were positively selected for CCR7, yielding a CD45RA+CCR7+ population without TemRA cells. The specimen was naive CD8+ T cells sorted from blood. The intended sense of this specimen's cell subset or site label: CD45RA+CCR7+. These receptors were taken from a man between 18 and 35 years old in good health.

This rearrangement joins TRBV9 to TRBJ2-7; 7 nucleotides line up with TRBD1. Per the germline V gene, CDR1 is SGDLS and CDR2 is YYNGEE. This CDR3 is 18 amino acids long. The V and J ends lost 10 bases and 4 bases, in that order; junction bases with no gene match: 26. Written as DNA, the CDR3 is TGTGCCGGGCCGATAGCCTCCCTTTCCGGGACAGCGCCTTACGAGCAGTACTTC. Its protein is CAGPIASLSGTAPYEQYF. Combining the CDR3 with reference TRBV9 and TRBJ2-7 gives the whole variable domain DSGVTQTPKHLITATGQRVTLRCSPRSGDLSVYWYQQSLDQGLQFLIQYYNGEERAKGNILERFSAQQFPDLHSELNLSSLELGDSALYFCAGPIASLSGTAPYEQYFGPGTRLTVT.

The chain employs TRBV9 and TRBJ2-3; D remains ambiguous. V lost 0 bases, J lost 0 bases, and 11 bases lay in between. The CDR3 length is 16 residues. Germline CDR1 SGDLS, CDR2 YYNGEE. The CDR3 DNA reads as TGTGCCAGCAGCGTAGAAACCGTCCCTAGCACAGATACGCAGTATTTT. Encoded protein: CASSVETVPSTDTQYF.

This clone was counted between two and nine times. This sample includes further DNA sequences coding for the same CDR3. The DNA for the CDR3 is TGTGCCAGCAGCTTAGGTTCCTACGAGCAGTACTTC. Translated: CASSLGSYEQYF. This chain links TRBV11-2 with TRBJ2-7; D call uncertain. The CDR3 length is 12 residues. Germline V lookup: CDR1 SGHAT, CDR2 FQNNGV. V lost 1 base and J lost 1, with 2 bases in between. Drawing the rest from reference TRBV11-2 and TRBJ2-7, the complete variable domain is EAGVAQSPRYKIIEKRQSVAFWCNPISGHATLYWYQQILGQGPKLLIQFQNNGVVDDSQLPKDRFSAERLKGVDSTLKIQPAKLEDSAVYLCASSLGSYEQYFGPGTRLTVT.

Here the CDR3 DNA reads TGTGCCACGACAGGGGACGCGAACACCGGGGAGCTGTTTTTT. Translating gives CATTGDANTGELFF. The rearrangement joins TRBV10-3 to TRBJ2-2, with 8 positions matching TRBD1. Trimming took 10 bases from V and 0 from J; bases not matched to a gene: 4. Germline V gene lookup returns CDR1 ENHRY and CDR2 SYGVKD. The CDR3 has 14 amino acids.

This chain joins TRBV28 and TRBJ2-3, with 10 bases lining up with TRBD2. Unmatched junction bases numbered 2, after V lost 3 bases and J lost 2 bases. The CDR3 covers 15 residues. Germline V CDR1 and CDR2: MDHEN, SYDVKM. The DNA of the CDR3 is TGTGCCAGCAGTTTCCTAGCGGGGGCCACAGATACGCAGTATTTT. Translation gives CASSFLAGATDTQYF.

The V gene is TRBV7-3, the J gene TRBJ2-7; D is uncertain. CDR3 length: 13 amino acids. Trimming stripped 1 base from V and 3 bases from J, with 7 bases between. Germline lookup yields CDR1 SGHTA and CDR2 FQGTGA. CDR3: CASSLIAGYEQYF. The CDR3 nucleotides read TGTGCCAGCAGCTTAATTGCCGGCTACGAGCAGTACTTC.

J is TRBJ1-2 and V is TRBV30; D remains unclear. The CDR3 runs to 12 residues. V was shortened by 5 bases and J by 7 bases, with 14 bases between the two germline ends. Germline-derived CDR1 and CDR2 are GTSNPN and SVGIG (reference sequence). CDR3 in DNA: TGTGCCTGGGAGGCGAGGGCTCGTGGCTACACCTTC. It is translated as CAWEARARGYTF.

The gene calls are TRBV4-1 and TRBJ1-2; the match to TRBD1 covers 10 bases. The CDR3 loop spans 16 amino acids. The V gene end was trimmed by 1 base and the J gene end by 2 bases; junction bases not matched to a gene: 4. Germline CDR1 is MGHRA and CDR2 is YSYEKL. The CDR3 reads CASSQARDRGNYGYTF. The DNA of the CDR3 is TGCGCCAGCAGCCAAGCGCGGGACAGGGGAAACTATGGCTACACCTTC.